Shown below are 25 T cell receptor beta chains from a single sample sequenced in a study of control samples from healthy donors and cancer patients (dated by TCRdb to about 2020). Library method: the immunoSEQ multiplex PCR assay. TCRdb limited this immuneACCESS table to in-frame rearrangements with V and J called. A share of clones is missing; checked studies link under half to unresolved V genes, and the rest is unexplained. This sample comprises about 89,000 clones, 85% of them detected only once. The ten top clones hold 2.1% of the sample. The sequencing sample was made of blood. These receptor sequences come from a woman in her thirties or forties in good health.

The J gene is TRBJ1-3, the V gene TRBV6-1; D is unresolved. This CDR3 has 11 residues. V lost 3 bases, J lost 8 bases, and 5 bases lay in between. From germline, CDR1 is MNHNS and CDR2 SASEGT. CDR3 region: CASSDGYTIYF. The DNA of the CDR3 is TGTGCCAGCAGTGATGGGTACACCATATATTTT.

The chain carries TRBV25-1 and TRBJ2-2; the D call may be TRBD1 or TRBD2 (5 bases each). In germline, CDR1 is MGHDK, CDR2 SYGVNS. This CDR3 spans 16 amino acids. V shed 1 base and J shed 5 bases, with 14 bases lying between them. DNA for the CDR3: TGTGCCAGCAGTGAATCCGCCGGGACGGTGACCGGGGAGCTGTTTTTT. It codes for CASSESAGTVTGELFF.

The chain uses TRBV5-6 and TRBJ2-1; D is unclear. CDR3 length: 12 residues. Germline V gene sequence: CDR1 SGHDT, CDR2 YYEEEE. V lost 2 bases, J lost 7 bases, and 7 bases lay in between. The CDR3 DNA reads TGTGCCAGCAGCTTATTGAGGAATGAGCAGTTCTTC. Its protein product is CASSLLRNEQFF.

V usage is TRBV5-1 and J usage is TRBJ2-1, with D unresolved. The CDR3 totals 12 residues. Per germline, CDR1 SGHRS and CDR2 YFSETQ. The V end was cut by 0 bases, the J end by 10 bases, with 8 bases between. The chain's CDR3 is CASSLERTEQFF. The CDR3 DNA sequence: TGCGCCAGCAGCTTGGAGCGAACGGAGCAGTTCTTC.

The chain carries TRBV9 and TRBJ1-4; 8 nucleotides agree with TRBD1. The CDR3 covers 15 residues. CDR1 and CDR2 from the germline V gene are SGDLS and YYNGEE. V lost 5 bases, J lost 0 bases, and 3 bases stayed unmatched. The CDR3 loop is CASSGQGATNEKLFF. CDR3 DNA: TGTGCCAGCAGTGGACAGGGTGCAACTAATGAAAAACTGTTTTTT.

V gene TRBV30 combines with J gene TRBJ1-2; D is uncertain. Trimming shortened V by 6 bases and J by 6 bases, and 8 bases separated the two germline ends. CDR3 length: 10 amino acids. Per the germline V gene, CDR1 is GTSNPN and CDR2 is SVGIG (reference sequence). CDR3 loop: CACWHHGYTF. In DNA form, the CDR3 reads TGTGCCTGCTGGCACCATGGCTACACCTTC.

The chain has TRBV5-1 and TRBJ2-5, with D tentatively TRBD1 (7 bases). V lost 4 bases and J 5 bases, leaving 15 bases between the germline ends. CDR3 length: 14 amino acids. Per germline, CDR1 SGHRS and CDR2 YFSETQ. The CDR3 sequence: CASSPTGSGETQYF. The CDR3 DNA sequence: TGCGCCAGCAGCCCGACAGGGAGCGGGGAGACCCAGTACTTC.

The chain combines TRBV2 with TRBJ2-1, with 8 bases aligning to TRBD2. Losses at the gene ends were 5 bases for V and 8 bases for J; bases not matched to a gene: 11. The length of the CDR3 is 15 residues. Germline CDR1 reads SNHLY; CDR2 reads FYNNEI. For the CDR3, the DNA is TGTGCCAGCAGTTCCGGGACTAGGGGCCAACATGAGCAGTTCTTC. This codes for CASSSGTRGQHEQFF. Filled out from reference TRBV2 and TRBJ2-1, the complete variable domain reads EPEVTQTPSHQVTQMGQEVILRCVPISNHLYFYWYRQILGQKVEFLVSFYNNEISEKSEIFDDQFSVERPDGSNFTLKIRSTKLEDSAMYFCASSSGTRGQHEQFFGPGTRLTVL.

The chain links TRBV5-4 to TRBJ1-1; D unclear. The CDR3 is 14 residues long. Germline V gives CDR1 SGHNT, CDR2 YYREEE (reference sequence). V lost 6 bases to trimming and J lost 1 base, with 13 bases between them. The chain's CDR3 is CASIRDPANTEAFF. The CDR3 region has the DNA TGTGCCAGCATCCGGGATCCCGCGAACACTGAAGCTTTCTTT.

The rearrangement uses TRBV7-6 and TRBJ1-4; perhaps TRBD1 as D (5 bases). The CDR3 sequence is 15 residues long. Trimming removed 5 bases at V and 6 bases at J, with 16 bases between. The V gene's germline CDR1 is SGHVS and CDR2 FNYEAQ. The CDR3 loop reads CASSPNPGLHEKLFF. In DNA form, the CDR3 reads TGTGCCAGCAGCCCCAACCCAGGGCTTCATGAAAAACTGTTTTTT.

The CDR3, as DNA: TGTGCCAGCAGCCCCGGGACAGGGGGCGAGCAGTACTTC. This sequence encodes CASSPGTGGEQYF. The chain joins TRBV11-1 to TRBJ2-7, with 11 bases aligning to TRBD1. Looked up from germline, CDR1 is SGHAT and CDR2 is FQDESV (reference sequence). This CDR3 comprises 13 residues. The V segment lost 5 bases and the J segment 6 bases; nucleotides outside the gene matches: 3.

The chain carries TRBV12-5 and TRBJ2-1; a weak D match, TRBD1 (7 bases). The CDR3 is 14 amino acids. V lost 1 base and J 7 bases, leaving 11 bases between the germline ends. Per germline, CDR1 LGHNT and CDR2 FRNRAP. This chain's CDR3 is CASGLGQGGNEQFF. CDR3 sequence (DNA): TGTGCTAGTGGTTTGGGGCAGGGGGGTAATGAGCAGTTCTTC.

The CDR3 coding sequence is TGTGCCAGGGGAGACAGCCATAGCAATCAGCCCCAGCATTTT. Its translation is CARGDSHSNQPQHF. The chain uses TRBV7-3 and TRBJ1-5; tentatively, D is TRBD1 (5 bases). Germline-derived CDR1 and CDR2 are SGHTA and FQGTGA. V was shortened by 9 bases and J by 0 bases, with 12 bases between the two germline ends. The CDR3 spans 14 residues.

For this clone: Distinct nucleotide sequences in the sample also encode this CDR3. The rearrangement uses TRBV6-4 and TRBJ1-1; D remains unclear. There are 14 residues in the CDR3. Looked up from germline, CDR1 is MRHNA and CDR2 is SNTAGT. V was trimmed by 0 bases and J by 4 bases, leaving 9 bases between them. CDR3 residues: CASSDSSRGTEAFF. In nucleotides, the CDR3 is TGTGCCAGCAGTGACTCGAGTCGGGGCACTGAAGCTTTCTTT.

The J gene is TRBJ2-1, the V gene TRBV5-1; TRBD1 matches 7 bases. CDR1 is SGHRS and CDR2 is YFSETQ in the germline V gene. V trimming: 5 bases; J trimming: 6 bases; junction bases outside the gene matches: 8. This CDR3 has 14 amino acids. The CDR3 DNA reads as TGCGCCAGCAGACTTGACAGGGCTCGCAATGAGCAGTTCTTC. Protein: CASRLDRARNEQFF.

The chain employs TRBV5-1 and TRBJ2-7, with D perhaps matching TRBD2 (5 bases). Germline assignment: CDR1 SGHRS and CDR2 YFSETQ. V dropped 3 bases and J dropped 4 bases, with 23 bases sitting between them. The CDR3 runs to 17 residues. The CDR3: CASSWSLGGSGVYEQYF. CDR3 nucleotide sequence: TGCGCCAGCAGCTGGTCATTAGGAGGCTCCGGTGTTTACGAGCAGTACTTC.

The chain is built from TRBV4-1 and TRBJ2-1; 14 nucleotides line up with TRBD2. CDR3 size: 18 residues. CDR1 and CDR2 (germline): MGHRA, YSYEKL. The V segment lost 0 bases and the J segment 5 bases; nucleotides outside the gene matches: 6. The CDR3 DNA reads TGCGCCAGCAGCCAAGATAGGACTAGCGGGGGGCGACACAATGAGCAGTTCTTC. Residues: CASSQDRTSGGRHNEQFF.

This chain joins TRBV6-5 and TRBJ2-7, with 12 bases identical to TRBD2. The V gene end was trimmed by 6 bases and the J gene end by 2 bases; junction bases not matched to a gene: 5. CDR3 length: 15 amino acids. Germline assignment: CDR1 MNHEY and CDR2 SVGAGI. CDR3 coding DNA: TGTGCCAGCAGATACGGGACTAGCGGGCCCTACGAGCAGTACTTC. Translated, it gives CASRYGTSGPYEQYF.

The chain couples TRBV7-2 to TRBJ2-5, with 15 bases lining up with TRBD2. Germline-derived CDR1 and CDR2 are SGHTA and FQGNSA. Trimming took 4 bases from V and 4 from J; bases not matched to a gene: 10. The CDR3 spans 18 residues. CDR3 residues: CASSSGTSGGPRGETQYF. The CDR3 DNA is TGTGCCAGCAGCTCCGGGACTAGCGGGGGGCCCAGGGGAGAGACCCAGTACTTC.

Here the CDR3 DNA reads TGTGCCAGCTCACCCGGGAGGGGGCAATTGTCTGGAAACACCATATATTTT. Its translation is CASSPGRGQLSGNTIYF. The chain employs TRBV18 and TRBJ1-3, with TRBD1 matching 7 bases. The CDR3 contains 17 residues. V was clipped by 3 bases and J by 1 base; unmatched bases: 9. Germline values: CDR1 KGHSH, CDR2 LQKENI.

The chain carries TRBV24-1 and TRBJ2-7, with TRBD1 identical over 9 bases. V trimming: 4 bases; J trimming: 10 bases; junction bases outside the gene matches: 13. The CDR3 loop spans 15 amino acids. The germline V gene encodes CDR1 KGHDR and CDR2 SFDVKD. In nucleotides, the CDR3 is TGTGCCACCAGTGACCCGGTTACGGGACAGGGAAAACAGTACTTC. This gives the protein CATSDPVTGQGKQYF.

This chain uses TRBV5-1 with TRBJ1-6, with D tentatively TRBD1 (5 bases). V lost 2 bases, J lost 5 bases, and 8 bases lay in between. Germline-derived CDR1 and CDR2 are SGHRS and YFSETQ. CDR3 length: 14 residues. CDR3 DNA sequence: TGCGCCAGCAGCTTACAGGATAATAATTCACCCCTCCACTTT. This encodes CASSLQDNNSPLHF.

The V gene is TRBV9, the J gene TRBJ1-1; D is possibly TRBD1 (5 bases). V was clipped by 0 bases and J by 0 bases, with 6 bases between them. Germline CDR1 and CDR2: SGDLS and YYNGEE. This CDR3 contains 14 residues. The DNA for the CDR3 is TGTGCCAGCAGCGTAGAGACAGTGAACACTGAAGCTTTCTTT. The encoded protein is CASSVETVNTEAFF. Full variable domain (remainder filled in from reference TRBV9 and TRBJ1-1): DSGVTQTPKHLITATGQRVTLRCSPRSGDLSVYWYQQSLDQGLQFLIQYYNGEERAKGNILERFSAQQFPDLHSELNLSSLELGDSALYFCASSVETVNTEAFFGQGTRLTVV.

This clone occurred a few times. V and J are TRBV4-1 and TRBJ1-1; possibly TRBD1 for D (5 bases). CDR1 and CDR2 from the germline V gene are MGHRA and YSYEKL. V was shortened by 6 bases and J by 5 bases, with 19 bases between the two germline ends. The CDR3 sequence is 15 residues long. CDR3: CASRSGQGGETEAFF. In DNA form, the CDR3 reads TGCGCCAGCAGGTCTGGGCAGGGAGGTGAGACTGAAGCTTTCTTT.

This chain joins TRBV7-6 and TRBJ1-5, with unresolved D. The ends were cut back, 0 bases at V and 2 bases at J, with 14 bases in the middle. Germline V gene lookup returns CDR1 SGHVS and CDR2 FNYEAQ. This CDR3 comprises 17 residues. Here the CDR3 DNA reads TGTGCCAGCAGCTTAGCGTTGGGCGGGTGGGGCAATCAGCCCCAGCATTTT. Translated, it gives CASSLALGGWGNQPQHF.